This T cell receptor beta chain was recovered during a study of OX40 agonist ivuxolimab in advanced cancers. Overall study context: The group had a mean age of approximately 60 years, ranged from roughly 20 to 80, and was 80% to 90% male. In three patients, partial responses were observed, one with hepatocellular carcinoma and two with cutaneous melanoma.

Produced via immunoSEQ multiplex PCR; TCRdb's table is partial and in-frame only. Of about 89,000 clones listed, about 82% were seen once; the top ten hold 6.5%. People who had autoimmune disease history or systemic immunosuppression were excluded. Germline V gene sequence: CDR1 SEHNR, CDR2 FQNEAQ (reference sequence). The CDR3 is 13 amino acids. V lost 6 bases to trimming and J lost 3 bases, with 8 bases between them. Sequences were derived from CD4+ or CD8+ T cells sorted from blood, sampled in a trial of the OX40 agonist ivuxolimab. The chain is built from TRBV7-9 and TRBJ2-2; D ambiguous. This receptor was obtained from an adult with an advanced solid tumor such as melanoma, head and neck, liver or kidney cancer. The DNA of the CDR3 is TGTGCCAGCAGTCGTGGGGACACCGGGGAGCTGTTTTTT. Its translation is CASSRGDTGELFF.